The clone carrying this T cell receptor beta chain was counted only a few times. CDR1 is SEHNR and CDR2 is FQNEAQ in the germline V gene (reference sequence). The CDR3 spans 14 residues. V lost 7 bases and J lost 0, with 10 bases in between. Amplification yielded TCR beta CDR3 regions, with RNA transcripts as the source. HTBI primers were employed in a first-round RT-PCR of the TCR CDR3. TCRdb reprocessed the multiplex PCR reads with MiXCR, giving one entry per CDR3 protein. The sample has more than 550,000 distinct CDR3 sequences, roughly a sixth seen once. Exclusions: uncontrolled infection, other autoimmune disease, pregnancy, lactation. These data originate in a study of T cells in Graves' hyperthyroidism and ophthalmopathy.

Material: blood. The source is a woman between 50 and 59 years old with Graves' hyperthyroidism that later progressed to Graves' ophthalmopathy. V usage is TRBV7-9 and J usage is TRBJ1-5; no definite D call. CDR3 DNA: TGTGCCAGCACCCCGGCTGGTAGCAATCAGCCCCAGCATTTT. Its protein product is CASTPAGSNQPQHF.